The entry below describes one T cell receptor (beta chain). The data belong to a study of T cell responses to AZD1222 COVID-19 vaccine. The data were produced by immunoSEQ multiplex PCR, yet TCRdb's version contains in-frame clones alone and is incomplete. The sample contains under 200,000 clones, less than 95% of which appear only once. Trimming at V came to 4 bases and at J to 4 bases, leaving 7 bases not matched to a gene. This CDR3 is built from 15 residues. Germline lookup yields CDR1 MDHEN and CDR2 SYDVKM. V usage is TRBV28 and J usage is TRBJ2-7; 10 nucleotides agree with TRBD1. This specimen consisted of peripheral blood, obtained on day 0 of AZD1222 vaccination. The TCR was taken from an adult in good health. This CDR3 is CASSSGQGERYEQYF. The CDR3 region has the DNA TGTGCCAGCAGTTCCGGACAGGGGGAAAGGTACGAGCAGTACTTC. The entire variable domain, with the rest obtained from reference TRBV28 and TRBJ2-7, is as follows: DVKVTQSSRYLVKRTGEKVFLECVQDMDHENMFWYRQDPGLGLRLIYFSYDVKMKEKGDIPEGYSVSREKKERFSLILESASTNQTSMYLCASSSGQGERYEQYFGPGTRLTVT.